The present entry profiles one T cell receptor beta chain with its context. No antigen is known for it. The input lacks base qualities; no much larger clone sits a single base away. The data originate from a study of long-term antiretroviral therapy in people with HIV (dated 2022 in TCRdb). Regarding the complete study: The earliest samples were collected roughly a decade before the 2015 WHO recommendation for immediate ART, at a time when ART was usually postponed until CD4 counts fell. This retrospective serial study examined whether starting ART and sustained HIV suppression were associated with changes in the composition and diversity of the TRB repertoire in peripheral blood. A total of roughly 180 cryopreserved PBMC samples were contributed to the cohort by 30 adults with confirmed HIV infection, with samples collected serially over a mean of 6 years (range 1-12). About 40% of the roughly 30 participants with HIV were female. No cross-contamination during QIAcube processing was shown when test extractions of a monoclonal T-cell line were performed alongside some 33 polyclonal samples.

The CDR3 sequence holds 13 residues, the cysteine and phenylalanine included. The entry retains the CDR3 DNA only, 39 bases that are in frame from base 1. The germline V gene gives CDR1 as SNHLY and CDR2 as FYNNEI. The V end loses 2 bases and the J end loses 6 bases, and a stretch of 11 bases separates them. The immunoSEQ hsTCRB v3.0 assay was used at survey level resolution to sequence the TRB variable region. A depth of roughly 40,000-55,000 T-cell genomes per sample was targeted for TRB sequencing. Pooled TRB libraries were sequenced on an Illumina MiSeq with a v3 150-cycle kit. In the paper's pipeline: Repertoire analysis ran in R within a reproducible Nextflow workflow covering QC, data transformation and analysis. LymphoSeq2, an R package for AIRR-Seq data exploration, was used to implement custom analyses. After excluding a handful of samples that yielded fewer than 5000 total TRB sequences, some 190 HIV repertoires remained for analysis. Among the roughly 200 retained HIV repertoires, roughly 60 were collected before ART initiation and roughly 130 were collected after ART initiation. Repertoires were downsampled to 5000 TRB nucleotide sequences, with summary statistics averaged over 100 downsampling iterations. The analysis kept only TRB sequences whose CDR3 regions were at least seven amino acids long. Diversity was assessed using a clonality score derived from Shannon entropy and using the Gini coefficient. In the repertoire networks, any two of the top 5000 CDR3 amino acid sequences were linked whenever the two sequences differed by an edit distance of one. Antigen specificity groups and MHC restriction were predicted for TRB CDR3 amino acid sequences with GLIPH2. To flag known CMV, EBV, HIV or tissue antigen associations, CDR3 amino acid sequences were matched against VDJdb and McPAS-TCR. Pre-ART, post-ART and control groups were compared with Wilcoxon signed-rank tests and Holm-Bonferroni correction. TCRdb re-hosts the immuneACCESS table, in-frame sequences only. Its copies lack some clones; in the studies checked, an unresolved V gene accounts for under half of them, and the cause for the rest is not known. The DNA was the basis for D and trimming; V, J and clone size are from that table. Recorded for this sample are roughly 31,000 clones; 70% to 90% of them occurred a single time. The ten largest make up under 9.5% of the sample.

The full study reports these points: The repertoire was dominated across all time points by expanded TRB clones identified before ART initiation, although this dominance was seen to fluctuate and to decrease in many PLHIV after ART. No data were available on ART adherence, viral resistance or therapy changes, limiting inferences about post-ART repertoire changes. Unsorted PBMC were profiled instead of sorted CD4+ and CD8+ T cells because pre-ART samples had limited cell numbers. Compared with controls, HIV repertoires had narrower CDR3 length ranges, and the network structure pointed to an antigen-experienced repertoire that shifted only slightly toward naive after ART. A significant increase in TRB diversity was found to be associated with ART initiation, although TRB diversity was observed to remain significantly below that of transplant donor controls even after long-term ART. Since PBMC availability was limited, sequencing covered only the TCR beta chain, with no alpha chain pairing. The samples span the years 2004 to 2017, and the ART regimens used at that time may not be as effective as current regimens.

To be included, a participant needed at least one PBMC sample from before ART initiation plus at least two post-ART samples. All participants with HIV were treated in the United States of America. Before DNA extraction, cryopreserved samples containing roughly 0.9-10 million PBMC were thawed and washed. At the time of the earliest PBMC sample for each participant with HIV, ages ranged from roughly 20 to 60 years. Each participant contributed PBMC samples from 1-4 timepoints before ART initiation and 2-8 timepoints after ART initiation, with a median of 7 samples. For every participant, serial HIV viral load, CD4+ T-cell count, ART history and demographic data were obtained. Using a Qiagen kit on a QIAcube, genomic DNA was extracted from unsorted PBMC, with samples processed in batches of 12.

The input for sequencing was unsorted PBMCs, taken approximately 5 years before starting antiretroviral therapy. The chain employs TRBV2 and TRBJ2-7, with the D gene uncertain. The source is a man over 45 with HIV. The CDR3 reads CASSELAESEQYF. In nucleotide form, the sequence is TGTGCCAGCAGTGAACTGGCGGAAAGCGAGCAGTACTTC.